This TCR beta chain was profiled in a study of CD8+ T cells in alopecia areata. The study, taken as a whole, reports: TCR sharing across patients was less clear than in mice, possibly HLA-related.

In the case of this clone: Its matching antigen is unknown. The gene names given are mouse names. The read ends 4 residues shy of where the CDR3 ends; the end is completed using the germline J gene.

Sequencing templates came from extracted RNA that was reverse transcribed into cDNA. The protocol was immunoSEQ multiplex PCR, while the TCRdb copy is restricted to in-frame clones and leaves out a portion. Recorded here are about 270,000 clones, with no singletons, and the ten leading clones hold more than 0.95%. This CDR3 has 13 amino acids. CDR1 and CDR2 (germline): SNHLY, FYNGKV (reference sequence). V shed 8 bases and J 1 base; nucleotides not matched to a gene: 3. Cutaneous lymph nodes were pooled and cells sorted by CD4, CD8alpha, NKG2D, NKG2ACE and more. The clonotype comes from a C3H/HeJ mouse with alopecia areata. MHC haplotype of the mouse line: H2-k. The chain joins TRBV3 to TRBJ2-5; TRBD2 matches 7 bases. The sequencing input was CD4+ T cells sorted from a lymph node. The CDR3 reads CASALGDQDTQYF. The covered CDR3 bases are TGTGCCAGCGCGCTGGGGGACCAAGAC.